Listed below are T cell receptor beta chains from one sample, sequenced in a study of CD8+CD57+ T cells in acquired aplastic anemia. TCRdb fed the reads into MiXCR, producing one record per CDR3 protein. The profile shows approximately 470,000 distinct CDR3 sequences, roughly a third of them singletons. What was sequenced was sorted CD4+, CD8+, or CD8+CD57+ T cells (not recorded which) from PBMCs. These receptors came from a human donor with aplastic anemia. The CDR3 runs from the conserved cysteine through the conserved F or W. The D gene is left open where the match is weak. A clone size is listed for some rows: how often the clone was seen (once, few, many), or a class if it is expanded.

>-|many|TRBV19|13|TRBJ2-7
CASSLEAFYEQYF
TGTGCCAGTAGCCTTGAAGCGTTCTACGAGCAGTACTTC
>-|many|TRBV12-3/TRBV12-4|12|TRBJ1-2
CASSRGDYGYTF
TGTGCCAGCAGCCGAGGGGACTATGGCTACACCTTC
>TRBD1|-|TRBV14|15|TRBJ1-2
CASSYWGQGASGYTF
TGTGCCAGCAGTTATTGGGGACAGGGGGCGTCTGGCTACACCTTC
>-|many|TRBV9|14|TRBJ1-2
CASSVGGGGYGYTF
TGTGCCAGCAGCGTAGGGGGGGGAGGTTACGGCTACACCTTC
>-|-|TRBV6-2/TRBV6-3|13|TRBJ1-3
CASSRPTGNTIYF
TGTGCCAGCAGCCGACCGACAGGAAACACCATATATTTT
>-|-|TRBV29-1|13|TRBJ1-1
CSVVPKGRTEAFF
TGCAGCGTCGTGCCTAAGGGGAGGACTGAAGCTTTCTTT
>TRBD1|-|TRBV29-1|14|TRBJ1-1
CSVVGQGANTEAFF
TGCAGCGTTGTAGGTCAGGGGGCGAACACTGAAGCTTTCTTT
>TRBD1|-|TRBV2|13|TRBJ2-7
CASTPDRAYEQYF
TGTGCCAGCACACCGGACAGGGCATACGAGCAGTACTTC
>TRBD2|-|TRBV6-1|15|TRBJ2-5
CASGSGGGLQETQYF
TGTGCCAGCGGATCGGGAGGGGGGTTGCAAGAGACCCAGTACTTC
>-|few|TRBV5-1|12|TRBJ1-1
CASSFDEGEAFF
TGCGCCAGCAGCTTTGATGAGGGTGAAGCTTTCTTT
>-|many|TRBV9|13|TRBJ1-2
CASSVEVGNGYTF
TGTGCCAGCAGCGTAGAGGTTGGGAATGGCTACACCTTC
>-|many|TRBV19|13|TRBJ2-3
CASSILYTDTQYF
TGTGCCAGTAGTATTCTGTATACAGATACGCAGTATTTT
>TRBD2|few|TRBV10-3|18|TRBJ2-2
CASSDNPLAGPNTGELFF
TGTGCCAGCAGTGATAACCCTTTAGCGGGGCCGAACACCGGGGAGCTGTTTTTT
>-|few|TRBV20-1|15|TRBJ2-2
CSAEMTGTNTGELFF
TGCAGTGCTGAGATGACGGGCACGAACACCGGGGAGCTGTTTTTT
>TRBD1|few|TRBV6-5|15|TRBJ1-5
CASSYPQGSNQPQHF
TGTGCCAGCAGTTACCCACAGGGGAGCAATCAGCCCCAGCATTTT
>TRBD2|-|TRBV7-8|16|TRBJ2-1
CARSLPGTSGRNEQFF
TGTGCCCGCAGTCTCCCCGGGACTAGCGGGAGAAATGAGCAGTTCTTC
>-|-|TRBV3-1|13|TRBJ1-1
CASSQASQIEAFF
TGTGCCAGCAGCCAAGCAAGTCAGATAGAAGCTTTCTTT
>-|-|TRBV20-1|13|TRBJ2-3
CSARGSPGDTQYF
TGCAGTGCTAGAGGAAGCCCCGGAGATACGCAGTATTTT
>-|-|TRBV10-3|13|TRBJ1-2
CASTRTSNYGYTF
TGTGCCAGCACCCGGACGTCTAACTATGGCTACACCTTC
>-|-|TRBV11-3|14|TRBJ2-2
CASSFGTNTGELFF
TGTGCCAGCAGCTTTGGGACAAACACCGGGGAGCTGTTTTTT
>TRBD1|few|TRBV10-3|13|TRBJ1-1
CASSYSGQVRAFF
TGTGCCAGCAGTTACTCGGGACAGGTCAGAGCTTTCTTT
>TRBD1|many|TRBV19|15|TRBJ1-2
CASSILPGGSYGYTF
TGTGCCAGTAGTATTCTGCCAGGGGGAAGCTATGGCTACACCTTC
>-|many|TRBV2|13|TRBJ1-5
CASSAENNQPQHF
TGTGCCAGCAGTGCCGAGAACAATCAGCCCCAGCATTTT
>TRBD2|-|TRBV13|13|TRBJ2-5
CASSPLLAGGQYF
TGTGCCAGCAGCCCCCTCTTAGCGGGAGGGCAGTACTTC
>TRBD1|-|TRBV7-2|14|TRBJ1-2
CASRGGQGRLGYTF
TGTGCCAGCAGAGGGGGACAGGGCAGACTTGGCTACACCTTC
>TRBD1|-|TRBV13|14|TRBJ2-5
CASSLRTGEETQYF
TGTGCCAGCAGCCTAAGGACAGGAGAAGAGACCCAGTACTTC
>-|-|TRBV20-1|14|TRBJ1-1
CSASTGSMNTEAFF
TGCAGTGCGTCGACCGGGAGCATGAACACTGAAGCTTTCTTT
>-|-|TRBV4-1|16|TRBJ2-3
CASSQDGATSTDTQYF
TGCGCCAGCAGCCAAGATGGGGCTACTAGCACAGATACGCAGTATTTT
>TRBD1|-|TRBV9|15|TRBJ1-3
CASSVGQGRGNTIYF
TGTGCCAGCAGCGTCGGACAGGGGAGGGGAAACACCATATATTTT
>-|many|TRBV10-3|12|TRBJ2-3
CAIKGETDTQYF
TGTGCCATCAAAGGGGAAACAGATACGCAGTATTTT
>-|-|TRBV7-6|15|TRBJ1-3
CASSTSWGAGNTIYF
TGTGCCAGCAGCACCTCTTGGGGGGCTGGAAACACCATATATTTT
>-|-|TRBV7-6|16|TRBJ1-3
CASRPYRKGHGNTIYF
TGTGCCAGCAGACCCTATCGGAAGGGGCACGGAAACACCATATATTTT
>-|-|TRBV6-5|13|TRBJ2-7
CAISYGGADEQYF
TGTGCCATCAGTTACGGAGGGGCCGACGAGCAGTACTTC
>TRBD1|-|TRBV4-1|16|TRBJ1-4
CASSQGQGARGEKLFF
TGCGCCAGCAGCCAGGGACAGGGGGCGCGAGGTGAAAAACTGTTTTTT
>-|-|TRBV11-2|17|TRBJ1-4
CASSLVGGEGFNEKLFF
TGTGCCAGCAGCTTAGTGGGGGGAGAGGGCTTTAATGAAAAACTGTTTTTT
>-|-|TRBV5-1|14|TRBJ2-7
CASSFNRGLYEQYF
TGCGCCAGCAGCTTTAATCGGGGGCTCTACGAGCAGTACTTC
>TRBD2|once|TRBV2|14|TRBJ2-7
CASMLREVEYEQYF
TGTGCCAGCATGTTACGGGAGGTGGAGTACGAGCAGTACTTC
>-|many|TRBV19|13|TRBJ2-7
CASSIRQGYEQYF
TGTGCCAGTAGTATTCGACAAGGCTACGAGCAGTACTTC
>-|many|TRBV10-3|12|TRBJ1-1
CAIKEEGSRAFF
TGTGCCATCAAGGAGGAGGGCAGTCGAGCTTTCTTT
>TRBD1|-|TRBV2|12|TRBJ2-7
CAKGTGKYEQYF
TGTGCCAAAGGGACAGGGAAGTACGAGCAGTACTTC
>-|many|TRBV19|13|TRBJ2-1
CASSISVYNEQFF
TGTGCCAGTAGTATTAGCGTTTACAATGAGCAGTTCTTC
>TRBD1|many|TRBV24-1|13|TRBJ1-1
CATSRTGNTEAFF
TGTGCCACCAGTAGGACAGGGAACACTGAAGCTTTCTTT
>TRBD2|few|TRBV25-1|17|TRBJ2-1
CASSFLFGGREARGQFF
TGTGCCAGCAGTTTTTTATTCGGCGGGAGGGAGGCTAGGGGGCAGTTCTTC
>-|few|TRBV11-2|14|TRBJ1-4
CASSLGGELEKLFF
TGTGCCAGCAGCTTAGGGGGAGAGTTGGAAAAACTGTTTTTT